A single sample is the source of the 3 T cell receptor beta chains below, sequenced in a study of neurological immune-mediated disorders. TCRdb reprocessed the 5' RACE reads via MiXCR and lists one record per CDR3 protein. The data show roughly 17,000 distinct CDR3 sequences, over 2.5% seen once. Sequencing input: PBMCs. The receptors come from a woman aged 18-35 years with multiple sclerosis.

This clonotype was recorded a few times. The chain carries TRBV28 and TRBJ1-1, with D hard to call. Trimming cost V 6 bases and J 0 bases, with 14 bases left between them. This CDR3 has 15 residues. Germline V gene lookup returns CDR1 MDHEN and CDR2 SYDVKM. The CDR3 sequence: CASRPTFDVNTEAFF. CDR3 nucleotide sequence: TGTGCCAGCAGGCCTACCTTCGATGTGAACACTGAAGCTTTCTTT.

The V gene is TRBV20-1, the J gene TRBJ2-7, with D unresolved. The CDR3 spans 14 residues. Germline V lookup: CDR1 DFQATT, CDR2 SNEGSKA (reference sequence). The V end lost 3 bases, the J end lost 2 bases, and 14 bases lay between the germline ends. CDR3 in amino acids: CSASGGQRPYEQYF. For the CDR3, the DNA is TGCAGTGCTAGTGGCGGTCAGCGCCCCTACGAGCAGTACTTC.

This clonotype has ten or more counts. The rearrangement uses TRBV7-2 and TRBJ2-1; D is perhaps TRBD2 (6 bases). Trimming removed 6 bases at V and 7 bases at J, with 7 bases between. Per germline, CDR1 SGHTA and CDR2 FQGNSA. The CDR3 totals 11 residues. This CDR3 is CASRAGNEQFF. In DNA form, the CDR3 reads TGTGCCAGCAGGGCGGGGAATGAGCAGTTCTTC.